This T cell receptor beta chain is drawn from a study of blood T cell repertoires in COVID-19. Study information: The cDNA or gDNA used as material had been derived from T cells, B-cell-depleted T cells, or PBMCs.

Repertoires were generated with immunoSEQ multiplex PCR, while TCRdb's copy carries only in-frame clones and drops some. The repertoire consists of 54,000 or so clones, with over 75% occurring once and the leading ten covering 3.5%. V shed 0 bases and J shed 4 bases, with 13 bases lying between them. The germline V gene encodes CDR1 GTSNPN and CDR2 SVGIG (reference sequence). There are 15 residues in the CDR3. This clone was recorded a few times. The TCR originated in a human donor in a cohort sampled during active COVID-19. The sequenced material came from peripheral blood. J is TRBJ1-3 and V is TRBV30; D not certain. CDR3: CAWSVRGTGGNTIYF. The CDR3 DNA reads TGTGCCTGGAGTGTACGGGGAACGGGAGGAAACACCATATATTTT.